Listed below are T cell receptor beta chains from one sample, sequenced in a study of control samples from healthy donors and cancer patients. The data were produced by immunoSEQ multiplex PCR, yet TCRdb's version contains in-frame clones alone and is incomplete. The sample contains 100,000 to 150,000 clones, about 90% of which appear only once. Sequencing was done on a sample of blood. These receptor sequences come from a woman between 50 and 59 years old in good health. Each CDR3 is given with its conserved first and last residue. The D gene is left open where the match is weak. Expanded clones get a size class; other rows say once, few or many, or leave the size out.

j_call | v_call | clone_size | d_call | cdr3_nt | cdr3_aa
TRBJ1-2 | TRBV4-1 | NA | NA | TGCGCCAGCAGCCAAGATGGGACCGTTAACTATGGCTACACCTTC | CASSQDGTVNYGYTF
TRBJ2-1 | TRBV7-9 | NA | NA | TGTGCCAGCAGCCAAGAGGGGGGCGGATATCGAACCAATGAGCAGTTCTTC | CASSQEGGGYRTNEQFF
TRBJ2-2 | TRBV27 | NA | TRBD1 | TGTGCCAGCAGCGAGACAGGGATCCCCACCGGGGAGCTGTTTTTT | CASSETGIPTGELFF
TRBJ2-7 | TRBV27 | NA | TRBD2 | TGTGCCAGCAGAGGACTAGCGGAGTACGAGCAGTACTTC | CASRGLAEYEQYF
TRBJ1-5 | TRBV12-3/TRBV12-4 | NA | NA | TGTGCCAGCAGTTTAGCGCCTCAGCCCCAGCATTTT | CASSLAPQPQHF
TRBJ1-2 | TRBV10-3 | NA | TRBD1 | TGTGCCACCAGTGGACAGGGGGACTATGGCTACACCTTC | CATSGQGDYGYTF
TRBJ1-1 | TRBV30 | NA | TRBD1 | TGTGCCTGGAACAGGATCGAGGGGGCCACTGAAGCTTTCTTT | CAWNRIEGATEAFF
TRBJ2-7 | TRBV25-1 | NA | NA | TGTGCCAGCAGTGAATTAAAGGGTGGCGGATACGAGCAGTACTTC | CASSELKGGGYEQYF
TRBJ1-5 | TRBV4-1 | few | TRBD1 | TGCGCCAGCAGCCACCAACAGGGGGCTGGAGGACAGCCCCAGCATTTT | CASSHQQGAGGQPQHF
TRBJ2-3 | TRBV27 | NA | TRBD1 | TGTGCCAGCAGTTTAAACGGACAGGGAGTAGATACGCAGTATTTT | CASSLNGQGVDTQYF
TRBJ1-2 | TRBV29-1 | NA | NA | TGCAGCGTGGATGTCTACACCTTC | CSVDVYTF
TRBJ2-7 | TRBV4-1 | NA | NA | TGCGCCAGCAGCCAACCAATACCCGCATGGACGGCCTCCTACGAGCAGTACTTC | CASSQPIPAWTASYEQYF
TRBJ2-5 | TRBV27 | NA | TRBD1 | TGTGCCAGCAGTTTCGACAGGGGGGGCCAAGAGACCCAGTACTTC | CASSFDRGGQETQYF
TRBJ2-5 | TRBV30 | NA | TRBD2 | TGTGCCTGGACAGCGGGACTAGCGTGGGAGACCCAGTACTTC | CAWTAGLAWETQYF
TRBJ1-4 | TRBV28 | NA | NA | TGTGCCAGCAGTTTCAGGGAAAAACTGTTTTTT | CASSFREKLFF
TRBJ2-7 | TRBV5-1 | NA | NA | TGCGCCAGCAGCCCCGGGGGTAGCCTGATCTACGAGCAGTACTTC | CASSPGGSLIYEQYF
TRBJ2-7 | TRBV5-4 | NA | NA | TGTGCCAGCAGCCCCCTGGGGGGGGCTGCCCACGAGCAGTACTTC | CASSPLGGAAHEQYF
TRBJ2-7 | TRBV7-2 | NA | NA | TGTGCCAGCAGCTTGTATAGGCCCTCTTCCGAGCAGTACTTC | CASSLYRPSSEQYF
TRBJ2-5 | TRBV18 | NA | TRBD2 | TGTGCCAGCTCACCGGCTAGCGGGGGGTACCAAGAGACCCAGTACTTC | CASSPASGGYQETQYF
TRBJ2-3 | TRBV29-1 | NA | TRBD1 | TGCAGCGTTGCCCGATTGTCCGCGACAGGGGACCCCACAGATACGCAGTATTTT | CSVARLSATGDPTDTQYF